Reported below is one TCR beta chain. Its target is not known. This sample is drawn from a study of T cells expressing NK-cell markers. Study as a whole: Investigators obtained TCR beta repertoires from sorted CD3+CD56+NKG2C+, CD3+CD56+NKG2C- and CD3+CD56-NKG2C+ T cells.

UMIs were included in TCR beta cDNA generated by 5'RACE template switching. With the 5' RACE reads reprocessed, TCRdb shows one record per CDR3 protein and no DNA. Its table records 250,000 to 300,000 distinct CDR3 sequences. General observations from the study: In a group of several donors, dominant NKG2C+ clonotypes represented 1.0-7.0% of CD8+ T cells. The HCMV specificity of the expanded NKG2C+ T cell clones stayed unresolved.

This TCR derives from a woman aged 18 to 75 in good health. Sequencing was done on a sample of blood T cells: a sorted CD56 or NKG2C T cell subset, CD4+ or CD8+ T cells, or bulk PBMC T cells (not recorded which).

The CDR3 spells CASSRLTSGSNEQFF. The chain recombines TRBV11-2 with TRBJ2-1; as DNA is missing, the TRBD2 call by TCRdb cannot be tested. The CDR3 loop spans 15 amino acids. Germline lookup yields CDR1 SGHAT and CDR2 FQNNGV. Combining the CDR3 with reference TRBV11-2 and TRBJ2-1 gives the whole variable domain EAGVAQSPRYKIIEKRQSVAFWCNPISGHATLYWYQQILGQGPKLLIQFQNNGVVDDSQLPKDRFSAERLKGVDSTLKIQPAKLEDSAVYLCASSRLTSGSNEQFFGPGTRLTVL.